This passage covers 14 T cell receptor beta chains from one sample sequenced in a study of shared T cell receptors in the human thymus. Using immunoSEQ multiplex PCR, the repertoire was profiled, and TCRdb retains in-frame clones only, with some absent. This table has hundreds of thousands of clones, approximately 87% appearing once. These data also featured in a second study, about human thymus T cells.

Material for sequencing was thymocytes. Receptors originate from a boy younger than two with a congenital heart defect.

The chain combines TRBV19 with TRBJ2-3; 9 bases align to TRBD1. The CDR3 sequence is 15 residues long. Germline loops: CDR1 LNHDA, CDR2 SQIVND (reference sequence). After removal of 0 bases from V and 5 bases from J, the junction contained 3 bases not matched to a gene. This chain's CDR3 is CASSIDRDRVDTQYF. CDR3 in DNA: TGTGCCAGTAGTATAGATAGGGACAGGGTAGATACGCAGTATTTT.

The chain carries TRBV27 and TRBJ2-7, with 7 positions matching TRBD1. CDR3 size: 17 residues. Per germline, CDR1 MNHEY and CDR2 SMNVEV (reference sequence). V lost 5 bases, J lost 4 bases, and 17 bases stayed unmatched. CDR3: CASSPSPLRGPGYEQYF. Written as DNA, the CDR3 is TGTGCCAGCAGTCCATCCCCCTTGAGGGGGCCGGGGTACGAGCAGTACTTC.

The V call is TRBV18, the J call TRBJ2-3; D remains ambiguous. V lost 7 bases and J lost 6, with 11 bases in between. Germline V lookup: CDR1 KGHSH, CDR2 LQKENI. This CDR3 comprises 12 residues. For the CDR3, the DNA is TGTGCCAGCTTTATGCTCCGGGATACGCAGTATTTT. As protein: CASFMLRDTQYF.

The chain couples TRBV4-3 to TRBJ2-5; D not certain. Germline V gene lookup returns CDR1 LGHNA and CDR2 YSLEER. Trimming removed 1 base from V and 1 base from J, with 7 bases in between. This CDR3 spans 14 amino acids. The chain's CDR3 is CASSQVVAQETQYF. In DNA form, the CDR3 reads TGCGCCAGCAGCCAAGTTGTAGCCCAAGAGACCCAGTACTTC.

This chain joins TRBV18 and TRBJ1-1; D gene ambiguous. Germline V CDR1 and CDR2: KGHSH, LQKENI. V was cut by 4 bases and J by 0 bases, with 9 bases left in between. This CDR3 is 14 amino acids long. The CDR3 region is CASSLAGLNTEAFF. DNA for the CDR3: TGTGCCAGCTCACTCGCGGGTCTGAACACTGAAGCTTTCTTT. Based on the CDR3 plus reference TRBV18 and TRBJ1-1, the full variable domain is NAGVMQNPRHLVRRRGQEARLRCSPMKGHSHVYWYRQLPEEGLKFMVYLQKENIIDESGMPKERFSAEFPKEGPSILRIQQVVRGDSAAYFCASSLAGLNTEAFFGQGTRLTVV.

The V and J genes are TRBV6-4 and TRBJ1-1; 7 nucleotides match TRBD1. The V and J ends lost 7 bases and 1 base, in that order; junction bases with no gene match: 12. Germline V gene sequence: CDR1 MRHNA, CDR2 SNTAGT. The CDR3 is 16 residues long. CDR3 in DNA: TGTGCCAGCAAACCTTCAAGACAGGGATCGAACACTGAAGCTTTCTTT. It codes for CASKPSRQGSNTEAFF.

The chain links TRBV20-1 to TRBJ2-1, with D possibly being TRBD2 (6 bases). Germline V gene sequence: CDR1 DFQATT, CDR2 SNEGSKA (reference sequence). The CDR3 is 11 residues long. V lost 5 bases and J lost 6, with 8 bases in between. CDR3 residues: CSAPTSNEQFF. The CDR3 region has the DNA TGCAGTGCTCCGACTAGCAATGAGCAGTTCTTC.

Comments on this clone: The same CDR3 also results from other DNA sequences found in this sample. The V and J genes are TRBV7-2 and TRBJ1-1; D is ambiguous. This CDR3 contains 13 residues. V dropped 0 bases and J dropped 2 bases, with 4 bases sitting between them. Looked up from germline, CDR1 is SGHTA and CDR2 is FQGNSA. The DNA for the CDR3 is TGTGCCAGCAGCTTAGCCAGAAACACTGAAGCTTTCTTT. Encoded protein: CASSLARNTEAFF.

V gene TRBV19 combines with J gene TRBJ2-6; TRBD1 matches at 9 bases. In germline, CDR1 is LNHDA, CDR2 SQIVND (reference sequence). This CDR3 has 19 residues. The V and J ends lost 1 base and 4 bases, in that order; junction bases with no gene match: 11. The CDR3 DNA follows: TGTGCCAGTAGTATAGTACCCCGGGACAGGGACCCCGGGGCCAACGTCCTGACTTTC. Amino acids: CASSIVPRDRDPGANVLTF.

The rearrangement links TRBV7-2 to TRBJ2-3; 8 positions match TRBD1. Germline V gives CDR1 SGHTA, CDR2 FQGNSA. The CDR3 consists of 13 residues. Trimming removed 5 bases from V and 4 bases from J; junction bases left unmatched: 2. CDR3 sequence: CASSEQGADTQYF. In DNA, the CDR3 is TGTGCCAGCAGCGAACAGGGGGCAGATACGCAGTATTTT.

The chain combines TRBV19 with TRBJ1-1, with TRBD1 matching over 10 bases. The CDR3 is made up of 18 amino acids. The germline gives CDR1 LNHDA, CDR2 SQIVND (reference sequence). Unmatched junction bases numbered 12, after V lost 3 bases and J lost 2 bases. Here the CDR3 reads CASSIPPTGGAGNTEAFF. CDR3 in DNA: TGTGCCAGTAGTATCCCCCCGACAGGGGGCGCAGGAAACACTGAAGCTTTCTTT.

This sequence joins TRBV25-1 and TRBJ1-1; no firm D call. V was pared by 6 bases and J by 3 bases, with 11 bases between. The germline V gene has CDR1 MGHDK and CDR2 SYGVNS. The CDR3 runs 13 residues. The CDR3 sequence is CASRNLEDTEAFF. The CDR3 nucleotides are TGTGCCAGCAGGAACTTAGAGGACACTGAAGCTTTCTTT.

This clone was observed a few times. The V call is TRBV29-1, the J call TRBJ2-3; 10 bases line up with TRBD2. The CDR3 is made up of 15 amino acids. V was clipped by 3 bases and J by 2 bases; unmatched bases: 5. The germline CDR1 and CDR2 sequences are SQVTM and ANQGSEA. The CDR3 protein is CSVEGTSGATDTQYF. In DNA form, the CDR3 reads TGCAGCGTTGAGGGAACTAGCGGGGCCACAGATACGCAGTATTTT.

V usage is TRBV5-1 and J usage is TRBJ1-2; TRBD1 matches 7 bases. The germline V gene has CDR1 SGHRS and CDR2 YFSETQ. V shed 0 bases, J shed 2 bases, and the junction held 7 bases outside the gene matches. The CDR3 spans 16 residues. CDR3 residues: CASSLEGQTKNYGYTF. CDR3 nucleotides: TGCGCCAGCAGCTTGGAGGGACAGACCAAAAACTATGGCTACACCTTC. Supplemented by reference TRBV5-1 and TRBJ1-2, the full variable domain reads KAGVTQTPRYLIKTRGQQVTLSCSPISGHRSVSWYQQTPGQGLQFLFEYFSETQRNKGNFPGRFSGRQFSNSRSEMNVSTLELGDSALYLCASSLEGQTKNYGYTFGSGTRLTVV.